This T cell receptor beta chain is drawn from a study of T-cell memory formation after mild COVID-19. CDR3 length: 17 amino acids. The junction had 6 bases not matched to a gene; V was cut back by 0 bases and J by 2 bases. Germline CDR1 and CDR2: ENHRY and SYGVKD. MiXCR, applied by TCRdb to the 5' RACE reads, yields one record per CDR3 protein. The table lists 250,000 to 300,000 distinct CDR3 sequences, over 7% of them singletons, with 20% to 25% in the top ten. The receptor was isolated from a man in his late teens or twenties who had mild COVID-19 (a few samples of this study predate the infection). Cell type and time point are not known. The genes are TRBV10-3 and TRBJ2-5, with 10 bases matching TRBD2. Sequencing used PBMCs or a T cell subset sorted from them (not recorded which). The CDR3 sequence is CAISESGLAGEQETQYF. CDR3 nucleotides: TGTGCCATCAGTGAGTCGGGTCTAGCGGGGGAGCAAGAGACCCAGTACTTC.